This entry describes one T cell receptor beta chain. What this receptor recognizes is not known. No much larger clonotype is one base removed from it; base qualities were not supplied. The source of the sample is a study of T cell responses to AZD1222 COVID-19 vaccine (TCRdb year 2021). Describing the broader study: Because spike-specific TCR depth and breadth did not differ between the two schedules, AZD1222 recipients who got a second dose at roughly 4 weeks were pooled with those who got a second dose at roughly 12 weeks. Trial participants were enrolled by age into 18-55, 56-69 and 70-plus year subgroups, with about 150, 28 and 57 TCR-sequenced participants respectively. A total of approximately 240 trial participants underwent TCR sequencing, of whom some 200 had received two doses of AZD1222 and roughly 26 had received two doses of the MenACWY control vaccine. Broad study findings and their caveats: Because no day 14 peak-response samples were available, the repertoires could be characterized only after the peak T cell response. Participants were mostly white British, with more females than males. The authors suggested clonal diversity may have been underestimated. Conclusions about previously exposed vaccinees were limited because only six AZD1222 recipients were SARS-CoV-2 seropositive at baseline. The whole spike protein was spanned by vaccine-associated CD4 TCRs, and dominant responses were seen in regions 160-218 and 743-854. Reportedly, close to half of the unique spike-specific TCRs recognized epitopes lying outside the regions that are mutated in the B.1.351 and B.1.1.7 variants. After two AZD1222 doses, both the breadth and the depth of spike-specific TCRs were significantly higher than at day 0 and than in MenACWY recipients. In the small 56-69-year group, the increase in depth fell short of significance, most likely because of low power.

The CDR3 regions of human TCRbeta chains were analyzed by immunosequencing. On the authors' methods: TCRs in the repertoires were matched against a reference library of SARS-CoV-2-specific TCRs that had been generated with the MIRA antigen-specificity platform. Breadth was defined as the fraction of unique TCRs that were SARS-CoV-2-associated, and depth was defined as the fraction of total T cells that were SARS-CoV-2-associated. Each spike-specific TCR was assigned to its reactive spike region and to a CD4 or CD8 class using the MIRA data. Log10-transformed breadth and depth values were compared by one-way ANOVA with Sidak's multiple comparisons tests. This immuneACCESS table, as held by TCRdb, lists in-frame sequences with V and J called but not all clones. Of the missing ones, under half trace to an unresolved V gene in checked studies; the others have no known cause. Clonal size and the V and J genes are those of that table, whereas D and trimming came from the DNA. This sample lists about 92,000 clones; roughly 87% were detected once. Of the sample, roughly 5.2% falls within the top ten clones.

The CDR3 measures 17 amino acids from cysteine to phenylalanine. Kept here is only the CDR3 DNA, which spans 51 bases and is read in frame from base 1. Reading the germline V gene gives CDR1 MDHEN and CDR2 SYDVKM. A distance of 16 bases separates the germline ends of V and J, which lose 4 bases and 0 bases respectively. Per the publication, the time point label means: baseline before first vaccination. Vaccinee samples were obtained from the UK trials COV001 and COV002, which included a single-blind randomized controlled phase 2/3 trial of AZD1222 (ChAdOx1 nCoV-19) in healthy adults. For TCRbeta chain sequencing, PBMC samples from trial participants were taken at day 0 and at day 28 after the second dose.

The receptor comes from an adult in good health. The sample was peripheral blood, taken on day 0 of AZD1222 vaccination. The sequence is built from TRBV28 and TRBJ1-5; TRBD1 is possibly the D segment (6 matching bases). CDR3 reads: CASSSRQVSYSNQPQHF. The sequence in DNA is TGTGCCAGCAGTTCCCGACAGGTATCATATAGCAATCAGCCCCAGCATTTT.